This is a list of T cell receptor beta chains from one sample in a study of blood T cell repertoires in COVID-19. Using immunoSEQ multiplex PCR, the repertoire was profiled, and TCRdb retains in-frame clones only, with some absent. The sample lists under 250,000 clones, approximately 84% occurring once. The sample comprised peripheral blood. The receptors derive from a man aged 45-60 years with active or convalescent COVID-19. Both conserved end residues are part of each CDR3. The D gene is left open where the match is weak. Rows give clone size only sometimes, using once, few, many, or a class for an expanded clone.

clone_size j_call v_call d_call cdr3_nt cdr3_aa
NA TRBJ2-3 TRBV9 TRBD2 TGTGCCAGCAGCGTAGATGATAGCGGGGGGGTCACAGATACGCAGTATTTT CASSVDDSGGVTDTQYF
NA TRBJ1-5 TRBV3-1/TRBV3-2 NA TGTGCCAGCAGCTACGGGGGAGGGGTTAATCAGCCCCAGCATTTT CASSYGGGVNQPQHF
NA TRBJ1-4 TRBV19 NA TGTGCCAGTAGTATAGTCGATGGGGGCTCGTGGGAAAAACTGTTTTTT CASSIVDGGSWEKLFF
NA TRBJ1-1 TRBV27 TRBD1 TGTGCCAGCGGTACAGGGGTTACATTCGCTGAAGCTTTCTTT CASGTGVTFAEAFF
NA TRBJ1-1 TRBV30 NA TGTGCCTGGATACTACGGGGGAGCACTGAAGCTTTCTTT CAWILRGSTEAFF
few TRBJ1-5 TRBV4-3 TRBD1 TGCGCCAGCAGCCAAGAGGTAGCAGGGGGCGCGGGGAGGCAGCCCCAGCATTTT CASSQEVAGGAGRQPQHF
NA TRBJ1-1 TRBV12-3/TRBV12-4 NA TGTGCCAGCAGGAGGAGTATGAACACTGAAGCTTTCTTT CASRRSMNTEAFF
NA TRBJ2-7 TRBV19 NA TGTGCCAGTACCCTAGACAGAAACTCCTACGAGCAGTACTTC CASTLDRNSYEQYF
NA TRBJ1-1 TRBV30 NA TGTGCCTGGAGTGTACGGGCAGGGGATGAAGCTTTCTTT CAWSVRAGDEAFF
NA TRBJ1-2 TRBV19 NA TGTGCCAGTAGTATGGGGCCTAACTATGGCTACACCTTC CASSMGPNYGYTF
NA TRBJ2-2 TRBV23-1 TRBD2 TGCGCCAGCAGTCAAAAGGGCCCCTTGGATGGGGCGGGGGCCGGGGAGCTGTTTTTT CASSQKGPLDGAGAGELFF
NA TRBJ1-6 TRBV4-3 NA TGCGCCAGCAGCCAAGATCAGGGGCGAAATTCACCCCTCCACTTT CASSQDQGRNSPLHF
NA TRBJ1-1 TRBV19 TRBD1 TGTGCCAGTAGGGACAGGGACGCTGAAGCTTTCTTT CASRDRDAEAFF
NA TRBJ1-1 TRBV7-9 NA TGTGCCAGCAGCCCGGACAGCCTGTGGGCTTTCTTT CASSPDSLWAFF
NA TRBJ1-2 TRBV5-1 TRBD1 TGCGCCAGCAGCCAGGGGGGCTCGGGAGGCTACACCTTC CASSQGGSGGYTF
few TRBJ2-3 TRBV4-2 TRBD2 TGTGCCAGCAGCCAAGATTGGCTAGCGGGGGGTCGCACAGATACGCAGTATTTT CASSQDWLAGGRTDTQYF
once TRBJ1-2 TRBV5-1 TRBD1 TGCGCCAGCAGCTTAAACGGACAGGGGGCTAACTATGGCTACACCTTC CASSLNGQGANYGYTF
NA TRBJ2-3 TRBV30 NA TGTGCCTGGAGTGCGACTATGAGGGCAGATACGCAGTATTTT CAWSATMRADTQYF
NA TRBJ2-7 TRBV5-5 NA TGTGCCAGCAGCGGGGGAACAGGGAGGGGATACAACGAGCAGTACTTC CASSGGTGRGYNEQYF
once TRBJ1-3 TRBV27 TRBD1 TGTGCCAGCAGCTCTTGGGACAGGGGCCCTGGAAACACCATATATTTT CASSSWDRGPGNTIYF
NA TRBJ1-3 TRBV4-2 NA TGTGCCAGCAGCCAAGATCGGGGATCGGGCAACACCATATATTTT CASSQDRGSGNTIYF
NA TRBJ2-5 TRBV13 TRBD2 TGTGCCAGCAGCTTCAACCGGGACTACGAAGAGACCCAGTACTTC CASSFNRDYEETQYF
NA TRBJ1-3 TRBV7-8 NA TGTGCCAGCAGCTTAGCGAGAAGTTTTAGCTCTGGAAACACCATATATTTT CASSLARSFSSGNTIYF
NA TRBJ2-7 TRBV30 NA TGTGCCTGGACAGGGGACGGATACGAGCAGTACTTC CAWTGDGYEQYF
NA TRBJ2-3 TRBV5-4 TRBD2 TGTGCCAGCAGCTTAGGGCGGGGGGGCCTAGATACGCAGTATTTT CASSLGRGGLDTQYF
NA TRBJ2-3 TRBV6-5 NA TGTGCCAGCAGTTACTCTGGGGCAGGCACAGATACGCAGTATTTT CASSYSGAGTDTQYF
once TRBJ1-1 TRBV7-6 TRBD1 TGTGCCAGCAGCTTAAAGGGGGCGGACACTGAAGCTTTCTTT CASSLKGADTEAFF
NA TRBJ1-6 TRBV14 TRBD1 TGTGCCAGCAACCGGGACAGCTTGTCACCCCTCCACTTT CASNRDSLSPLHF
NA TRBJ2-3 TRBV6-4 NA TGTGCCAGCAGTCCCCGGCCGGGGTCGGAAGATACGCAGTATTTT CASSPRPGSEDTQYF
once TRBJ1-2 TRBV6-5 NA TGTGCCAGCAGTTACCGGGCAGGGCTTGGCTATGGCTACACCTTC CASSYRAGLGYGYTF
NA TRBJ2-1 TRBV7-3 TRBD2 TGTGCCAGCAGCTCCCCTGAACTAGCGGGGGGGCGACAGTTCTTC CASSSPELAGGRQFF
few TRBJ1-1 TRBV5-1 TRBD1 TGCGCCAGCAGGTCTGGGACAGGGGCGAACACTGAAGCTTTCTTT CASRSGTGANTEAFF
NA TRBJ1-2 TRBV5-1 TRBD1 TGCGCCAGCAGCTTCGCGGGACAGGGGGACTATGGCTACACCTTC CASSFAGQGDYGYTF
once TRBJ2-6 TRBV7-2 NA TGTGCCAGCAGAGCAGGGTCTGGGGCCAACGTCCTGACTTTC CASRAGSGANVLTF
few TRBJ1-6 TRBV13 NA TGTGCCAGCAGCTTAAAGGGGGTGGCCCTCCACTTT CASSLKGVALHF
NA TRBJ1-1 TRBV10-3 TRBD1 TGTGCCATCAGTGAGTCGATTCGTGGGGCAGGGGGTACAGCTGAAGCTTTCTTT CAISESIRGAGGTAEAFF
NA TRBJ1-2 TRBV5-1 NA TGCGCCAGCAGCTTGGATAACAGCCCTCGTAACTATGGCTACACCTTC CASSLDNSPRNYGYTF
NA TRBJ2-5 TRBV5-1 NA TGCGCCAGCAGCCCTTGGCCCCTGGACAGCCAGTACTTC CASSPWPLDSQYF
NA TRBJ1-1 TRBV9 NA TGTGCCAGCAGCGTAGTAATGGGTCAGGGAGGAACTGAAGCTTTCTTT CASSVVMGQGGTEAFF
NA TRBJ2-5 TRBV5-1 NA TGCGCCAGCAGCTTGGCAGGGGTCCAAGAGACCCAGTACTTC CASSLAGVQETQYF
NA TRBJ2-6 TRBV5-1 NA TGCGCCAGCAGCTTGGAGGGACACGGTAGCTCTGGGGCCAACGTCCTGACTTTC CASSLEGHGSSGANVLTF
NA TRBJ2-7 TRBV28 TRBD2 TGTGCCAGCTTGGGCGGGGGGGCGATCTACGAGCAGTACTTC CASLGGGAIYEQYF
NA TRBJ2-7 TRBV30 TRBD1 TGTGCCTGGAGTGTTGGGACAGGGCCCTACGAGCAGTACTTC CAWSVGTGPYEQYF
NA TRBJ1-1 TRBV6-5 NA TGTGCCAGCACCCTAAACCGGGGGACTGAAGCTTTCTTT CASTLNRGTEAFF
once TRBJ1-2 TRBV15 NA TGTGCCACCAGCAGAGACGACAGTTTTATTATCTTC CATSRDDSFIIF
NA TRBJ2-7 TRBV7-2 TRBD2 TGTGCCAGCAGCCCTGCGGGGGGGGCGGGAGAGCAGTACTTC CASSPAGGAGEQYF